The 30 T cell receptor beta chains reported below all come from one sample, sequenced in a study of blood T cell repertoires in COVID-19. Sequencing was performed with immunoSEQ multiplex PCR; in TCRdb, only in-frame clones are kept and a portion is missing. The data hold roughly 310,000 clones, with about nine tenths observed a single time. Sequenced: PBMCs or T cells enriched from blood (not recorded which). The source of these receptors is a man aged 55 to 70 who had recovered from COVID-19.

The chain has TRBV28 and TRBJ2-7; the match to TRBD1 covers 12 bases. Germline V lookup: CDR1 MDHEN, CDR2 SYDVKM. Trimming removed 7 bases from V and 6 bases from J; junction bases left unmatched: 13. The CDR3 covers 16 residues. CDR3 protein: CASTLSSGTGGVEQYF. CDR3 sequence (DNA): TGTGCCAGCACCTTATCATCCGGGACAGGGGGCGTCGAGCAGTACTTC.

The chain uses TRBV5-4 and TRBJ2-4; D call uncertain. CDR1 is SGHNT and CDR2 is YYREEE in the germline V gene (reference sequence). V lost 0 bases to trimming and J lost 7 bases, with 5 bases between them. This CDR3 has 12 residues. The CDR3, as DNA: TGTGCCAGCAGCTTGGGGCAGAACATTCAGTACTTC. Its translation is CASSLGQNIQYF.

This sequence joins TRBV19 and TRBJ2-3; 8 nucleotides match TRBD1. V gave up 3 bases and J gave up 13 bases; unmatched junction bases: 6. Germline CDR1 LNHDA, CDR2 SQIVND (reference sequence). There are 12 residues in the CDR3. CDR3 DNA sequence: TGTGCCAGTAGTATTCACCGGGACAGGAAGTATTTT. Protein sequence: CASSIHRDRKYF.

V gene TRBV11-3 combines with J gene TRBJ2-2; D not certain. Trimming stripped 0 bases from V and 6 bases from J, with 5 bases between. The germline CDR1 and CDR2 sequences are SGHNT and YENEEA. The CDR3 sequence is 13 residues long. The CDR3 DNA follows: TGTGCCAGCAGCTTAGAAGGAGCCGGGGAGCTGTTTTTT. Amino acid sequence: CASSLEGAGELFF.

The chain combines TRBV4-3 with TRBJ2-1, with 11 bases that match TRBD1. J gave up 9 bases and V 0 bases, and 7 bases lay outside the gene matches. The CDR3 runs 16 residues. CDR1 LGHNA and CDR2 YSLEER come from the germline V gene. CDR3: CASSQDLGQGAFEQFF. For the CDR3, the DNA is TGCGCCAGCAGCCAAGATCTTGGACAGGGGGCGTTTGAGCAGTTCTTC.

This chain links TRBV24-1 with TRBJ2-1, with 8 bases matching TRBD1. The length of the CDR3 is 13 residues. Germline V gene data show CDR1 as KGHDR and CDR2 as SFDVKD. Trimming cost V 9 bases and J 6 bases; bases outside gene matches: 6. The CDR3 DNA sequence: TGTGCCACCCAGAAACAGGGGGTCAATGAGCAGTTCTTC. Amino acid sequence: CATQKQGVNEQFF.

The chain is built from TRBV12-5 and TRBJ2-5; TRBD2 aligns across 12 bases. Germline V CDR1 and CDR2: LGHNT, FRNRAP. The V segment lost 0 bases and the J segment 2 bases; nucleotides outside the gene matches: 1. The CDR3 runs to 16 residues. This CDR3 is CASGLVLAGGQETQYF. CDR3 nucleotides: TGTGCTAGTGGTTTGGTACTAGCGGGGGGACAAGAGACCCAGTACTTC.

V usage is TRBV19 and J usage is TRBJ2-1; 9 bases fit TRBD2. Germline V gene lookup returns CDR1 LNHDA and CDR2 SQIVND (reference sequence). This CDR3 has 15 residues. V gave up 4 bases and J gave up 4 bases; unmatched junction bases: 5. The CDR3 sequence is CASSTGLARYNEQFF. As DNA, the CDR3 is TGTGCCAGTAGTACGGGACTAGCTCGATACAATGAGCAGTTCTTC.

The table lists this clone with a count of one. The chain has TRBV5-6 and TRBJ2-7, with 7 bases matching TRBD1. Germline loops: CDR1 SGHDT, CDR2 YYEEEE. The J segment lost 6 bases and the V segment lost 4 bases, leaving 7 bases of the junction unmatched. The CDR3 totals 13 residues. The CDR3 coding sequence is TGTGCCAGCAGCCCCACAGGGGCCGGCGAGCAGTACTTC. It encodes CASSPTGAGEQYF.

The chain recombines TRBV19 with TRBJ2-1, with 8 positions matching TRBD1. The germline V gene has CDR1 LNHDA and CDR2 SQIVND (reference sequence). With V trimmed by 4 bases and J by 9 bases, 8 bases remained unmatched. This CDR3 has 14 amino acids. The CDR3 DNA reads TGTGCCAGTAGTAGACAGGGGTTAGAAGGTGAGCAGTTCTTC. This codes for CASSRQGLEGEQFF.

This rearrangement joins TRBV5-1 to TRBJ1-6; D ambiguous. The CDR3 totals 13 residues. The germline gives CDR1 SGHRS, CDR2 YFSETQ. Trimming stripped 0 bases from V and 7 bases from J, with 5 bases between. The CDR3 DNA sequence: TGCGCCAGCAGCTTGGACGAGAATTCACCCCTCCACTTT. This translates into CASSLDENSPLHF.

This chain joins TRBV18 and TRBJ2-5; D is undetermined. The V end lost 5 bases, the J end lost 0 bases, and 4 bases lay between the germline ends. The germline V gene has CDR1 KGHSH and CDR2 LQKENI. This CDR3 has 12 amino acids. As DNA, the CDR3 is TGTGCCAGCTCAGCGAACCAAGAGACCCAGTACTTC. It yields the protein CASSANQETQYF.

V usage is TRBV2 and J usage is TRBJ2-5, with D perhaps matching TRBD1 (6 bases). V was clipped by 8 bases and J by 5 bases, with 15 bases between them. This CDR3 comprises 13 residues. The germline CDR1 and CDR2 sequences are SNHLY and FYNNEI. CDR3 loop: CASVAGVAETQYF. Here the CDR3 DNA reads TGTGCCAGCGTTGCAGGGGTAGCTGAGACCCAGTACTTC.

The genes are TRBV5-1 and TRBJ2-7; 15 nucleotides align to TRBD2. This CDR3 comprises 18 residues. Germline CDR1 SGHRS, CDR2 YFSETQ. V trimming: 4 bases; J trimming: 7 bases; junction bases outside the gene matches: 15. The CDR3 loop is CASSAGTSGRPRGGEQYF. The CDR3 DNA sequence: TGCGCCAGCAGCGCCGGGACTAGCGGGAGGCCTCGTGGTGGAGAGCAGTACTTC.

This chain connects TRBV5-1 to TRBJ2-3; D is uncertain. Per the germline V gene, CDR1 is SGHRS and CDR2 is YFSETQ. Trimming stripped 0 bases from V and 6 bases from J, with 11 bases between. The CDR3 covers 14 residues. CDR3 coding DNA: TGCGCCAGCAGCTTGGGTCAGGATAGGGATACGCAGTATTTT. Amino acids: CASSLGQDRDTQYF.

The genes are TRBV7-2 and TRBJ2-7, with 9 positions matching TRBD1. CDR3 length: 15 amino acids. Germline V gives CDR1 SGHTA, CDR2 FQGNSA. The V gene end was trimmed by 5 bases and the J gene end by 3 bases; junction bases not matched to a gene: 8. The CDR3, as DNA: TGTGCCAGCAGCCGGGACAGGGTGGAACTCTACGAGCAGTACTTC. Translating gives CASSRDRVELYEQYF.

The chain is built from TRBV25-1 and TRBJ1-2; 9 bases agree with TRBD1. This CDR3 is 15 amino acids long. Germline trimming cut 5 bases from V and 4 bases from J; bases unmatched to any gene: 8. Germline assignment: CDR1 MGHDK and CDR2 SYGVNS. DNA of the CDR3: TGTGCCAGCAGTACAGGGGGCCTGTCCTTCTATGGCTACACCTTC. Translated: CASSTGGLSFYGYTF.

The chain combines TRBV9 with TRBJ2-2; 8 bases map to TRBD1. V lost 3 bases and J lost 3; bases outside the gene matches: 10. There are 17 residues in the CDR3. The germline CDR1 and CDR2 sequences are SGDLS and YYNGEE. CDR3 in amino acids: CASSALTGTGHTGELFF. CDR3 nucleotide sequence: TGTGCCAGCAGCGCCCTAACCGGGACAGGACACACCGGGGAGCTGTTTTTT.

This chain links TRBV6-2 or TRBV6-3 with TRBJ2-7; 13 bases align to TRBD2. Germline CDR1 is MNHEY and CDR2 is SVGEGT. This CDR3 is built from 18 residues. J gave up 1 base and V 5 bases, and 11 bases lay outside the gene matches. CDR3 protein: CASSGLPGLAGSSYEQYF. Written as DNA, the CDR3 is TGTGCCAGCAGTGGACTACCGGGACTAGCGGGATCGTCCTACGAGCAGTACTTC.

This clone was counted only a few times. The J gene is TRBJ2-1, the V gene TRBV18, with D maybe TRBD2 (7 bases). Germline CDR1 reads KGHSH; CDR2 reads LQKENI. V lost 3 bases and J lost 5, with 17 bases in between. The CDR3 covers 16 residues. The CDR3 DNA sequence: TGTGCCAGCTCACCTGGGGGGCGGGAGCTGCACAATGAGCAGTTCTTC. The encoded protein is CASSPGGRELHNEQFF. Together with reference TRBV18 and TRBJ2-1, the CDR3 gives the full variable domain: NAGVMQNPRHLVRRRGQEARLRCSPMKGHSHVYWYRQLPEEGLKFMVYLQKENIIDESGMPKERFSAEFPKEGPSILRIQQVVRGDSAAYFCASSPGGRELHNEQFFGPGTRLTVL.

Of note for this clone: Distinct nucleotide sequences in the sample also encode this CDR3. The chain recombines TRBV12-3 or TRBV12-4 with TRBJ1-1, with 8 bases identical to TRBD1. With V trimmed by 7 bases and J by 2 bases, 3 bases remained unmatched. The CDR3 sequence is 13 residues long. The CDR3 bases are TGTGCCAGCACCGGGACAGGAAACACTGAAGCTTTCTTT. Protein sequence: CASTGTGNTEAFF.

The J gene is TRBJ2-7, the V gene TRBV4-2; the match to TRBD2 covers 8 bases. With 3 bases clipped from V and 6 bases from J, the junction kept 10 bases outside the gene matches. Germline lookup yields CDR1 LGHNA and CDR2 YNFKEQ. CDR3 size: 15 residues. CDR3 loop: CASSQRAGDSAEQYF. The CDR3 nucleotides are TGTGCCAGCAGCCAGAGAGCGGGAGATTCAGCCGAGCAGTACTTC.

The rearrangement joins TRBV5-6 to TRBJ1-6; D perhaps matches TRBD1 (6 bases). Trimming left V 2 bases short and J 4 bases short, with 13 bases between. This CDR3 has 16 amino acids. CDR1 and CDR2 from the germline V gene are SGHDT and YYEEEE. CDR3 sequence reads: CASSLQGTRYNSPLHF. The CDR3, as DNA: TGTGCCAGCAGCTTACAGGGAACTCGGTATAATTCACCCCTCCACTTT. The full variable domain, with the rest looked up from reference TRBV5-6 and TRBJ1-6, is DAGVTQSPTHLIKTRGQQVTLRCSPKSGHDTVSWYQQALGQGPQFIFQYYEEEERQRGNFPDRFSGHQFPNYSSELNVNALLLGDSALYLCASSLQGTRYNSPLHFGNGTRLTVT.

The genes are TRBV19 and TRBJ2-1; 7 nucleotides agree with TRBD2. V was clipped by 3 bases and J by 3 bases; unmatched bases: 8. From germline, CDR1 is LNHDA and CDR2 SQIVND (reference sequence). The CDR3 covers 16 residues. The CDR3 spells CASSIRGGPNYNEQFF. The CDR3 nucleotides read TGTGCCAGTAGTATTCGCGGGGGACCTAACTACAATGAGCAGTTCTTC.

The chain couples TRBV11-3 to TRBJ2-7; D is possibly TRBD1 (6 bases). Trimming took 4 bases from V and 0 from J, leaving 7 bases between them. The CDR3 sequence is 13 residues long. Germline CDR1 is SGHNT and CDR2 is YENEEA. CDR3 bases: TGTGCCAGCAGCTCGACAGGCTCCTACGAGCAGTACTTC. Its protein product is CASSSTGSYEQYF.

The chain is built from TRBV3-1 (or the pseudogene TRBV3-2) and TRBJ2-2; possible D gene TRBD2, 7 bases. Per germline, CDR1 LGHDT and CDR2 YNNKEL (reference sequence). V dropped 5 bases and J dropped 4 bases, with 17 bases sitting between them. This CDR3 is 16 amino acids long. The CDR3 nucleotides read TGTGCCAGCAGCTATTACTCGGGGGGCGTCACCGGGGAGCTGTTTTTT. Its protein product is CASSYYSGGVTGELFF.

Points on this clone: An end of the junction differs from the germline gene, which may be a read error. The CDR3 sequence: CASSPRAMRKHF. CDR3 bases: TGTGCCAGCAGCCCAAGAGCCATGAGGAAGCACTTC. This chain joins TRBV5-8 and TRBJ2-7; D remains ambiguous. CDR3 size: 12 residues. Germline V gene data show CDR1 as SGHTS and CDR2 as YDEGEE.

The chain is built from TRBV5-1 and TRBJ1-5; 7 nucleotides align to TRBD1. Germline-derived CDR1 and CDR2 are SGHRS and YFSETQ. J lost 1 base, V lost 3 bases, and 4 bases had no gene match. The CDR3 length is 15 residues. The CDR3 here is CASSSTGSSNQPQHF. The CDR3 DNA reads as TGCGCCAGCAGCTCGACAGGGTCGAGCAATCAGCCCCAGCATTTT. The whole variable domain, filled in from reference TRBV5-1 and TRBJ1-5, reads KAGVTQTPRYLIKTRGQQVTLSCSPISGHRSVSWYQQTPGQGLQFLFEYFSETQRNKGNFPGRFSGRQFSNSRSEMNVSTLELGDSALYLCASSSTGSSNQPQHFGDGTRLSIL.

The chain is built from TRBV19 and TRBJ2-1; possible D gene TRBD1, 7 bases. With 9 bases removed from V and 8 bases from J, the gap between germline ends came to 20 bases. CDR1 is LNHDA and CDR2 is SQIVND in the germline V gene (reference sequence). The CDR3 loop spans 14 amino acids. This chain's CDR3 is CASAEKGGGDEQFF. The CDR3 coding sequence is TGTGCCAGCGCCGAGAAAGGGGGCGGGGATGAGCAGTTCTTC. Looking up the rest from reference TRBV19 and TRBJ2-1 gives the full variable domain: DGGITQSPKYLFRKEGQNVTLSCEQNLNHDAMYWYRQDPGQGLRLIYYSQIVNDFQKGDIAEGYSVSREKKESFPLTVTSAQKNPTAFYLCASAEKGGGDEQFFGPGTRLTVL.

This clone was counted once. The chain carries TRBV18 and TRBJ1-1; D call uncertain. CDR3 length: 15 amino acids. Germline CDR1 is KGHSH and CDR2 is LQKENI. With 2 bases removed from V and 4 bases from J, the gap between germline ends came to 14 bases. The CDR3 DNA follows: TGTGCCAGCTCACCATCGGAGGGTTCTGGCACTGAAGCTTTCTTT. Protein sequence: CASSPSEGSGTEAFF.